The present T cell receptor (beta chain) was sequenced within a study of T cells in Graves' hyperthyroidism and ophthalmopathy (dated by TCRdb to about 2019). With regard to the full study: Peripheral blood was collected at initial diagnosis, before any treatment. Prospective prediction of ophthalmopathy was tested in an independent validation cohort consisting of roughly 19 hyperthyroidism patients and more than 15 patients who later progressed to ophthalmopathy. According to the paper, TCR Vbeta CDR3 sequencing was carried out on around 140 peripheral blood samples, which came from more than 40 ophthalmopathy, under 80 hyperthyroidism and approximately 17 progressor patients. To identify TCR V-J signatures that set the groups apart, the researchers used a discovery cohort of 90 to 100 patients, made up of under 45 with Graves' ophthalmopathy and 57 with stable Graves' hyperthyroidism. Once sampling was done, hyperthyroidism patients were given methimazole at a starting dose of 30 mg daily, whereas ophthalmopathy patients were given high-dose intravenous methylprednisolone. In addition, the study compared T-cell repertoires in thyroid tissue and in blood from roughly six Graves' hyperthyroidism patients. For training and testing, the 100 or so patients in the discovery cohort were randomly divided in a 7:3 ratio.

This clonotype has a handful of counts. Its recognized antigen is unknown. No base quality information exists; no much larger clone differs at one position. A patient counted as having stable Graves' hyperthyroidism if no progression to ophthalmopathy occurred over 18 months of follow-up. The hyperthyroidism patients were between 18 and 65 years old and newly diagnosed, with a disease duration of less than 2 months. The study excluded patients with uncontrolled infections, other autoimmune diseases, pregnancy or lactation. Diagnoses were based on clinical symptoms, serum thyroxine and TRAb, thyroid ultrasound and orbital computed tomography. PBMCs were separated from over 9 ml of fresh peripheral blood using Ficoll-Paque density gradient centrifugation. Total RNA was extracted with Trizol reagent, and quality was checked on an Agilent 2100 Bioanalyzer. From its cysteine to its phenylalanine, the CDR3 spans 14 amino acids. The entry retains the CDR3 DNA only, 42 bases that are in frame from base 1. A distance of 9 bases separates the germline ends of V and J, which lose 1 base and 2 bases respectively. From a lookup of the germline V gene, CDR1 and CDR2 are SGHTA and FQGTGA.

Amplification of TCR beta CDR3 regions was carried out from RNA transcripts. The first round of RT-PCR for the TCR CDR3 was performed with the HTBI primer set and the Qiagen OneStep RT-PCR kit. Libraries were constructed in a second round of multiplex PCR, after which size selection and purification were carried out. Sequencing of the libraries was done on an Illumina HiSeq2000 using paired-end 100 bp reads. On the study's bioinformatics: Raw data were processed with SOAPnuke, discarding reads with adapters, uncalled bases, mean Phred below 15, or no exact constant-primer or identifier match. High-quality paired reads were merged with COPE v1.2.5, and unique nucleotide sequences were defined as clonotypes. Clonotypes were aligned to IMGT TRBV, TRBD and TRBJ reference segments using MiTCR v1.1. The analysis was restricted to V-J combinations with a frequency above 0.0001, which together covered just over 98% of the repertoires. A TCS score was defined as the ratio between F50 (clonal expansion) and ExV (chaos), using BLOSUM62-based TCRdist between CDR3 peptides within each V-J. Welch's t-statistics and random forest reduced around 510 V-J features to 13, which were used in a naive Bayes classifier (R e1071). TCRdb reprocessed the public reads (quality trimming at Q25 with fastp, clone calling with MiXCR) and kept in-frame beta chains. Rows are unified per CDR3 protein, each entry keeping the most common DNA and genes. V and J calls and clone size were set by TCRdb, not the authors. The sample includes over 200,000 distinct CDR3 sequences, with approximately 16% observed a single time. The biggest ten clones account for about 45% of the sample.

General findings and caveats noted by the study authors: Blood samples also contained most of the expanded thyroid clonotypes (frequency above 0.001), which suggests that blood repertoires may reflect thyroid immune responses. In validation, progression to ophthalmopathy was predicted by the model with more than 65% sensitivity and around 76% specificity, a median of approximately 6.5 months before onset. In cross-validation, a model built on a 13 V-J signature told ophthalmopathy apart from stable hyperthyroidism with roughly 87% sensitivity and around 84% specificity, and in testing the same model reached 80%/75%. Sample size was not statistically predetermined, and blinding of investigators to group allocation was not performed.

The clonotype originates from a middle-aged man with Graves' hyperthyroidism. Sequenced: blood. The sequence joins TRBV7-3 to TRBJ2-7; confidence is insufficient to name the D gene. CDR3 loop: CASSLRAGTYEQYF. The DNA sequence follows: TGTGCCAGCAGCTTAAGGGCTGGAACCTACGAGCAGTACTTC.